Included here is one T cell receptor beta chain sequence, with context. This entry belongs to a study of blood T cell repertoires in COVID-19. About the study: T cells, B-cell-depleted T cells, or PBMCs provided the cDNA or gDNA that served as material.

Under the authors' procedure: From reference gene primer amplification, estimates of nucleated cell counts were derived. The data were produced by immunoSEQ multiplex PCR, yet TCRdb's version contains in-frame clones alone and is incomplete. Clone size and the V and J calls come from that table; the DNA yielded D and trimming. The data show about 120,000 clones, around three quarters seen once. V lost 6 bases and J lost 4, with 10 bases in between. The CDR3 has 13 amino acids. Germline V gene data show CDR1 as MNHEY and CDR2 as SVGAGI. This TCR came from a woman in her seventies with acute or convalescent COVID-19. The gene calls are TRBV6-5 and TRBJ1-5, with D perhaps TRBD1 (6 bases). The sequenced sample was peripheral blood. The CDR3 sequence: CASSQGTNQPQHF. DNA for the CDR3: TGTGCCAGCAGCCAAGGGACAAATCAGCCCCAGCATTTT.